This T cell receptor (beta chain) emerged from a study of T-cell reconstitution after alpha-beta-depleted transplantation in children. Study-level findings and limits: In patients about two months after transplant, alpha-beta T cells reportedly arose from several hundred expanded graft clones. Once a year had passed after transplant, T-cell counts and diversity came mostly from newly produced T cells.

Looked up from germline, CDR1 is SQVTM and CDR2 is ANQGSEA. V lost 4 bases and J lost 5, with 17 bases in between. CDR3 size: 14 residues. Using unique molecular identifiers, the investigators prepared the TCRbeta library. Each CDR3 protein is one row after TCRdb ran MiXCR on the PCR reads. Altogether hundreds of thousands of distinct CDR3 sequences are present, roughly 15% being singletons, with the ten largest covering just over 40%. This clonotype was found many times. Its antigen is currently unknown. The rearrangement links TRBV29-1 to TRBJ2-5, with D perhaps TRBD2 (5 bases). This receptor was obtained from a male patient between 2 and 9 years old who had a stem cell transplant for acute lymphoblastic leukemia, so the T cells may come from the graft donor. Material: PBMCs, mostly from graft donor cells, obtained 360 days after TCRalphabeta/CD19-depleted stem cell transplant. In nucleotides, the CDR3 is TGCAGCGTTGCTCTTGCGGGTAGACGGGAGACCCAGTACTTC. Amino acids: CSVALAGRRETQYF.